This T cell receptor (beta chain) was recorded in a study of blood T cell repertoires in COVID-19. Looking at the study overall: The United States, Italy and Spain were the sources of the acute and convalescent COVID-19 samples. T cells, B-cell-depleted T cells, or PBMCs provided the cDNA or gDNA that served as material.

In the authors' workflow: Using reference gene primer amplification, nucleated cell counts were estimated. Only in-frame clones appear in the TCRdb table, and some are missing; sequencing was by immunoSEQ multiplex PCR. V and J calls and clone size come straight from that table; D and trimming were deduced from the DNA. The table has 150,000 to 160,000 clones, 70% to 90% seen once; the top ten hold about 0.63%. V was clipped by 1 base and J by 3 bases, with 9 bases between them. CDR3 length: 14 amino acids. Germline V CDR1 and CDR2: KGHSH, LQKENI. Followed longitudinally, the Seattle patients had been enrolled during active infection.

This TCR was recovered from a man between 60 and 70 years old with COVID-19, enrolled during active disease. Sequencing was performed on peripheral blood. The chain recombines TRBV18 with TRBJ1-1; D is ambiguous. The CDR3 DNA reads TGTGCCAGCTCACCACTAACCGGGGACACTGAAGCTTTCTTT. This gives the protein CASSPLTGDTEAFF.